This T cell receptor (beta chain) was sequenced in a study of shared clonotypes between healthy human individuals. The data were produced by immunoSEQ multiplex PCR, yet TCRdb's version contains in-frame clones alone and is incomplete. This table holds about 2,200,000 clones, 90% to 95% found once. CDR3 length: 15 residues. Trimming took 0 bases from V and 7 from J, leaving 14 bases between them. Germline CDR1 is SGHRS and CDR2 is YFSETQ. Terminally differentiated effector memory CD45RA+ cells were excluded from the naive CD8 cells, which were CD45RO-negative and positively selected for CCR7. The receptor's source is a man younger than 35 in good health. Some clones in this sample may be carry-over from other donors' samples. The J gene is TRBJ2-1, the V gene TRBV5-1, with unresolved D. The sequencing input was naive CD8+ T cells from PBMCs. DNA of the CDR3: TGCGCCAGCAGCTTGGATCGGTTTCTGGGGAATGAGCAGTTCTTC. This codes for CASSLDRFLGNEQFF.